Presented here are 8 T cell receptor beta chains from one specimen sequenced in a study of blood T cell repertoires in COVID-19. The assay was immunoSEQ multiplex PCR, and TCRdb's table has in-frame clones only and misses some. The sample lists about 230,000 clones; less than 85% were seen once. Sequencing was performed on peripheral blood. The receptors were gathered from a woman aged 70 to 79 with active or convalescent COVID-19.

J is TRBJ1-1 and V is TRBV5-1; TRBD1 matches 9 bases. The trim removed 4 bases at V and 4 bases at J, leaving 5 bases unmatched. The CDR3 is 14 amino acids. Germline V CDR1 and CDR2: SGHRS, YFSETQ. This chain's CDR3 is CASSRTGDGTEAFF. CDR3 bases: TGCGCCAGCAGCCGGACAGGGGATGGCACTGAAGCTTTCTTT.

J is TRBJ1-5 and V is TRBV18; no clear D. V was trimmed by 2 bases and J by 0 bases, leaving 5 bases between them. CDR1 and CDR2 (germline): KGHSH, LQKENI. This CDR3 contains 14 residues. The CDR3 loop reads CASSPEDSNQPQHF. The CDR3 DNA reads TGTGCCAGCTCACCAGAGGATAGCAATCAGCCCCAGCATTTT.

The chain couples TRBV11-2 to TRBJ2-2; 8 bases match TRBD1. Germline CDR1 reads SGHAT; CDR2 reads FQNNGV. V was pared by 2 bases and J by 5 bases, with 10 bases of the junction left unmatched. CDR3 length: 17 amino acids. The chain's CDR3 is CASSLRPRQGSTGELFF. In nucleotides, the CDR3 is TGTGCCAGCAGCTTAAGACCACGACAGGGGAGTACCGGGGAGCTGTTTTTT. Full variable domain (rest looked up from reference TRBV11-2 and TRBJ2-2): EAGVAQSPRYKIIEKRQSVAFWCNPISGHATLYWYQQILGQGPKLLIQFQNNGVVDDSQLPKDRFSAERLKGVDSTLKIQPAKLEDSAVYLCASSLRPRQGSTGELFFGEGSRLTVL.

The J gene is TRBJ2-7, the V gene TRBV6-5; 10 bases align to TRBD1. The CDR3 loop spans 14 amino acids. The ends lost 5 bases at V and 7 bases at J; junction bases unmatched: 8. Germline CDR1 reads MNHEY; CDR2 reads SVGAGI. This CDR3 is CASSPGTGAREQYF. CDR3 in DNA: TGTGCCAGCAGTCCCGGGACAGGGGCACGGGAGCAGTACTTC.

The table lists this clone with a few counts. This rearrangement joins TRBV5-5 to TRBJ2-7; D not resolved. Germline lookup yields CDR1 SGHKS and CDR2 YYEKEE (reference sequence). This CDR3 is built from 12 residues. V lost 1 base, J lost 3 bases, and 5 bases lay in between. CDR3: CASSLRSYEQYF. CDR3 in DNA: TGTGCCAGCAGCTTGAGGAGCTACGAGCAGTACTTC.

The V gene is TRBV5-1, the J gene TRBJ1-2; D call uncertain. Trimming removed 0 bases at V and 0 bases at J, with 6 bases between. The CDR3 is 14 amino acids. Germline lookup yields CDR1 SGHRS and CDR2 YFSETQ. The CDR3 loop reads CASSLAESNYGYTF. In DNA, the CDR3 is TGCGCCAGCAGCTTGGCGGAGTCTAACTATGGCTACACCTTC. Full variable domain (outside the CDR3, taken from reference TRBV5-1 and TRBJ1-2): KAGVTQTPRYLIKTRGQQVTLSCSPISGHRSVSWYQQTPGQGLQFLFEYFSETQRNKGNFPGRFSGRQFSNSRSEMNVSTLELGDSALYLCASSLAESNYGYTFGSGTRLTVV.

The chain uses TRBV5-1 and TRBJ1-1, with 7 bases matching TRBD1. The CDR3 has 13 amino acids. Trimming removed 4 bases from V and 3 bases from J; junction bases left unmatched: 3. Looked up from germline, CDR1 is SGHRS and CDR2 is YFSETQ. Here the CDR3 reads CASSPDRDTEAFF. The CDR3 DNA reads TGCGCCAGCAGCCCCGACAGGGACACTGAAGCTTTCTTT. The complete variable domain, with remaining parts taken from reference TRBV5-1 and TRBJ1-1, reads KAGVTQTPRYLIKTRGQQVTLSCSPISGHRSVSWYQQTPGQGLQFLFEYFSETQRNKGNFPGRFSGRQFSNSRSEMNVSTLELGDSALYLCASSPDRDTEAFFGQGTRLTVV.

The rearrangement joins TRBV7-9 to TRBJ1-5; 8 nucleotides agree with TRBD1. Germline CDR1 and CDR2: SEHNR and FQNEAQ (reference sequence). The trim removed 2 bases at V and 4 bases at J, leaving 4 bases unmatched. The CDR3 consists of 15 residues. The CDR3 nucleotides are TGTGCCAGCAGCTTAACCGGGACAGGTAATCAGCCCCAGCATTTT. This translates into CASSLTGTGNQPQHF.